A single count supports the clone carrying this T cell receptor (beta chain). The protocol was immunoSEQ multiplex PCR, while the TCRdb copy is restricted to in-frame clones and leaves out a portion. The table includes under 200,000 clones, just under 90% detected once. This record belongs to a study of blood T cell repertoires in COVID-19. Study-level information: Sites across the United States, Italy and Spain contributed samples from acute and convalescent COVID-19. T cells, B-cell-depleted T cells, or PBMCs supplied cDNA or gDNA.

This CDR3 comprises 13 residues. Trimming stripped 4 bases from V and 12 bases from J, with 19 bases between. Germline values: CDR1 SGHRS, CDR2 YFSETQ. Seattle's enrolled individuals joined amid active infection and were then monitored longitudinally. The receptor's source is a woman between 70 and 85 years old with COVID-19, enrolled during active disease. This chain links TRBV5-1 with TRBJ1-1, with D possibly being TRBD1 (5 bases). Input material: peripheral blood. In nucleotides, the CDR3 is TGCGCCAGCAGCCCCGGTGGGACTCTAGAGACTTTCTTT. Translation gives CASSPGGTLETFF.